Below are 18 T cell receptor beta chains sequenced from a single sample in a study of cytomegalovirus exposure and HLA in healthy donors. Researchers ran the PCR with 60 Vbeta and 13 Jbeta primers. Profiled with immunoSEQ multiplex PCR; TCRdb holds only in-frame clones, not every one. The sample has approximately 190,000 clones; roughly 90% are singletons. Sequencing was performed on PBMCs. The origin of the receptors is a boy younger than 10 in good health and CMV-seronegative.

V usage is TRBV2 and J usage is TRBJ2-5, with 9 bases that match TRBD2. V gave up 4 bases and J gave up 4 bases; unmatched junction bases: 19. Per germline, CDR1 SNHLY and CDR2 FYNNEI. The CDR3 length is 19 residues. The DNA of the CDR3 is TGTGCCAGCAGTGCGGGTGGGACTAGCAGTCCAGCTTGGGGAGAGACCCAGTACTTC. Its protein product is CASSAGGTSSPAWGETQYF.

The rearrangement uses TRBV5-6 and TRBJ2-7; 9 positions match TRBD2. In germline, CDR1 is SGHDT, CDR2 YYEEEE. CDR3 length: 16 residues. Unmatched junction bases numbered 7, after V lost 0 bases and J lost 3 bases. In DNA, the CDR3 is TGTGCCAGCAGCTTGGTTCGTCTAGCGGGAAACTACGAGCAGTACTTC. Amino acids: CASSLVRLAGNYEQYF.

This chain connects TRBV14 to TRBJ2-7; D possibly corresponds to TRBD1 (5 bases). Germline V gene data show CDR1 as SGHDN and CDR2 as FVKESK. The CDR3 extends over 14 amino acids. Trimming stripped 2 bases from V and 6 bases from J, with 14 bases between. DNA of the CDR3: TGTGCCAGCAGCCAATCTATACGTACAGGCGAGCAGTACTTC. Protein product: CASSQSIRTGEQYF.

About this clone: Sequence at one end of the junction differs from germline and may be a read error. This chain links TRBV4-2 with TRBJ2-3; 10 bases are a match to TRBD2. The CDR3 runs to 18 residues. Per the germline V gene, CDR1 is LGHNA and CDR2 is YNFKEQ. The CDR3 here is CASSQVGASGSSTDTQYF. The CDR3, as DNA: TGTGCCAGCAGCCAAGTGGGGGCTAGCGGGAGTAGCACGGATACGCAGTATTTT.

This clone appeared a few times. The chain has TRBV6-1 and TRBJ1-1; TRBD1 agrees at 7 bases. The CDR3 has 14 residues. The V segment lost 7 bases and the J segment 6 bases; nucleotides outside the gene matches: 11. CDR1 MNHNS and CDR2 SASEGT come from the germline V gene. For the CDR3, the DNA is TGTGCCAGCACCATACAGGGGTCGGTCGCTGAAGCTTTCTTT. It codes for CASTIQGSVAEAFF.

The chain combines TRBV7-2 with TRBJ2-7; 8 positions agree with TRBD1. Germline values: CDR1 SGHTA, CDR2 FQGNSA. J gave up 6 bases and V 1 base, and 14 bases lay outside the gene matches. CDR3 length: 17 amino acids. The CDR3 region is CASSLGGRGTGAREQYF. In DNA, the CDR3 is TGTGCCAGCAGCTTAGGGGGGCGCGGGACAGGTGCCCGCGAGCAGTACTTC.

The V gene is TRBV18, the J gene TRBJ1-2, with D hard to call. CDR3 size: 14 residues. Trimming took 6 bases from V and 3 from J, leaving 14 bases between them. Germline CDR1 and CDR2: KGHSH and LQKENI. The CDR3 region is CASSPAGKDYGYTF. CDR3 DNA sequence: TGTGCCAGCTCCCCCGCGGGGAAGGACTATGGCTACACCTTC.

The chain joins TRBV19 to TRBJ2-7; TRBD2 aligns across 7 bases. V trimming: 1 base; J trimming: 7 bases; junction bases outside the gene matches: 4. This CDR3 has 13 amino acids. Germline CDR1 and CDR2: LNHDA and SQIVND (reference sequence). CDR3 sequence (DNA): TGTGCCAGTAGTATAGGCGGGAGAGGGGAGCAGTACTTC. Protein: CASSIGGRGEQYF.

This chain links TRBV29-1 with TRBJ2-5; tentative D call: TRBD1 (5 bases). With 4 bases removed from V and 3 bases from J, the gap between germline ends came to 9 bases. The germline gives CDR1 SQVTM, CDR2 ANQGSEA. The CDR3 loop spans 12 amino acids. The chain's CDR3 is CSVVTREETQYF. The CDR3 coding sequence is TGCAGCGTTGTGACCAGGGAAGAGACCCAGTACTTC.

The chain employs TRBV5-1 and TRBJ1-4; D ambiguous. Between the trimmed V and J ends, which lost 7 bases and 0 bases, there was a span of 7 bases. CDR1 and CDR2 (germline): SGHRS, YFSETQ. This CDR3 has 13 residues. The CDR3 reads CASPCATNEKLFF. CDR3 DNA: TGCGCCAGCCCGTGTGCAACTAATGAAAAACTGTTTTTT. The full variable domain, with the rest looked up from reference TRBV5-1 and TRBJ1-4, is KAGVTQTPRYLIKTRGQQVTLSCSPISGHRSVSWYQQTPGQGLQFLFEYFSETQRNKGNFPGRFSGRQFSNSRSEMNVSTLELGDSALYLCASPCATNEKLFFGSGTQLSVL.

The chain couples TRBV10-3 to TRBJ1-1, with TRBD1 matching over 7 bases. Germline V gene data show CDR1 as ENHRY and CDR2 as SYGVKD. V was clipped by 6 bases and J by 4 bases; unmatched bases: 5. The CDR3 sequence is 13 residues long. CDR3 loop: CAISRQGSTEAFF. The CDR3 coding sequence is TGTGCCATCAGCAGACAGGGTAGCACTGAAGCTTTCTTT.

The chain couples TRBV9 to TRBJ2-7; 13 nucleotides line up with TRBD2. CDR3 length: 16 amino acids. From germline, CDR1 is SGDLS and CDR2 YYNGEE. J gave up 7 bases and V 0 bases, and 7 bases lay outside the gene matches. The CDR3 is CASSVGGTSGIFEQYF. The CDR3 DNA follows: TGTGCCAGCAGCGTAGGAGGGACTAGCGGGATTTTTGAGCAGTACTTC. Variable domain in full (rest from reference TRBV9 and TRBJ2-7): DSGVTQTPKHLITATGQRVTLRCSPRSGDLSVYWYQQSLDQGLQFLIQYYNGEERAKGNILERFSAQQFPDLHSELNLSSLELGDSALYFCASSVGGTSGIFEQYFGPGTRLTVT.

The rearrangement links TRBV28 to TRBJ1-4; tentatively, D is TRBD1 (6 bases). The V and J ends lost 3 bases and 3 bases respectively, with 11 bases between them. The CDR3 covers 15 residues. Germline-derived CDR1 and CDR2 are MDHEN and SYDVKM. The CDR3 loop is CASSFGGASNEKLFF. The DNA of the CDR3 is TGTGCCAGCAGTTTTGGGGGGGCATCTAATGAAAAACTGTTTTTT.

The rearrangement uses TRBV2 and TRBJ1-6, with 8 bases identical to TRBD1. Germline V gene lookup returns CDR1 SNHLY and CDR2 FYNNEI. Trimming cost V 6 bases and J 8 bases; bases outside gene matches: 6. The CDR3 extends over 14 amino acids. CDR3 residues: CASSVGQGDSPLHF. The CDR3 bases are TGTGCCAGCAGCGTAGGACAGGGTGATTCACCCCTCCACTTT.

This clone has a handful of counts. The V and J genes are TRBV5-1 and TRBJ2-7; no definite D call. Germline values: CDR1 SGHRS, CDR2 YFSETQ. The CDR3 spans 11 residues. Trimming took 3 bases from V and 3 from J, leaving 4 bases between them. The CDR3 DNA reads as TGCGCCAGCAGCTCTAACTACGAGCAGTACTTC. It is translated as CASSSNYEQYF.

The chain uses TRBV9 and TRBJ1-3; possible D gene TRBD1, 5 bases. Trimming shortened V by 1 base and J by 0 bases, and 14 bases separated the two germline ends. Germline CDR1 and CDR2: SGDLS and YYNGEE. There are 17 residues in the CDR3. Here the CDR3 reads CASSVSLRDSSGNTIYF. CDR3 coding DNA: TGTGCCAGCAGCGTATCTCTAAGAGACAGCTCTGGAAACACCATATATTTT.

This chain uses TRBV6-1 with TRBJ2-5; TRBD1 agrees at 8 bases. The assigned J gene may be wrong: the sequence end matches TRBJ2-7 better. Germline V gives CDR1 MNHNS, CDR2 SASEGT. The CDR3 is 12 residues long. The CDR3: CASTLQGDEQYF. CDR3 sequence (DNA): TGTGCCAGCACACTACAGGGGGACGAGCAGTACTTC.

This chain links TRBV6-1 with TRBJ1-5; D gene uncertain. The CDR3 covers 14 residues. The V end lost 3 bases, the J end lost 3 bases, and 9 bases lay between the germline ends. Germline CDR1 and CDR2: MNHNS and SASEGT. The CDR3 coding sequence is TGTGCCAGCAGTGAGGGCAGCACCAATCAGCCCCAGCATTTT. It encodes CASSEGSTNQPQHF.